This entry describes one T cell receptor (beta chain). The antigen is undetermined. TCR beta libraries carry UMIs added by 5'RACE template switching. TCRdb re-called the 5' RACE reads, yielding one record per CDR3 amino acid sequence without DNA. This sample's table reports 550,000 to 600,000 distinct CDR3 sequences. The length of the CDR3 is 12 residues. From germline, CDR1 is SQVTM and CDR2 ANQGSEA. This entry is derived from a study of T cells expressing NK-cell markers. Findings of the study overall: There remained a lack of clarity about HCMV specificity of expanded NKG2C+ T cell clones.

Sequencing input: blood T cells: a sorted CD56 or NKG2C T cell subset, CD4+ or CD8+ T cells, or bulk PBMC T cells (not recorded which). This chain connects TRBV29-1 to TRBJ2-7. The source of this sequence is a man aged 18 to 30 in good health. The CDR3 spells CSGVIGLHEQYF.